Below, one TCR beta chain is given with its context. Its specificity is not known. The study pooled second doses at about 4 or about 12 weeks. The table came from immunoSEQ multiplex PCR; TCRdb's copy has only in-frame clones and leaves some out. The sample includes some 150,000 clones, approximately 92% of them seen just once. These data belong to a study of T cell responses to AZD1222 COVID-19 vaccine. Study results and limitations: Breadth and depth of Spike-specific TCRs rose after two AZD1222 doses. It should be noted that donors were predominantly white British and more often female, and clonal diversity was possibly underestimated. In all cases, repertoires were sampled only after the peak T cell response.

The V gene's germline CDR1 is MDHEN and CDR2 SYDVKM. The V and J ends lost 6 bases and 2 bases, in that order; junction bases with no gene match: 7. This CDR3 spans 14 amino acids. This TCR was sampled from an adult who received the AZD1222 COVID-19 vaccine. The V and J genes are TRBV28 and TRBJ2-7; 7 bases line up with TRBD1. Sequenced here: peripheral blood, sampled 28 days after the second AZD1222 dose. CDR3 sequence (DNA): TGTGCCAGCAGACCGGGACAGAACACCTACGAGCAGTACTTC. Its translation: CASRPGQNTYEQYF.